This passage covers 6 T cell receptor beta chains from one sample sequenced in a study of shared clonotypes between healthy human individuals. Measured with immunoSEQ multiplex PCR; TCRdb has only the in-frame clones, and not every one. The sample records about 1 million clones, roughly 70% being singletons. Sequenced material: memory CD4+ T cells sorted from blood. Subset indicated: CD45RA-negative fraction. Receptor source: a man between 18 and 35 years old in good health.

The CDR3 loop is CASSIRGQFNEKLFF. The CDR3 DNA reads TGTGCCAGTAGTATACGGGGCCAGTTTAATGAAAAACTGTTTTTT. The rearrangement joins TRBV19 to TRBJ1-4, with D possibly TRBD1 on 5 matching bases. Per germline, CDR1 LNHDA and CDR2 SQIVND (reference sequence). V was shortened by 2 bases and J by 4 bases, with 11 bases between the two germline ends. There are 15 residues in the CDR3.

V gene TRBV6-5 combines with J gene TRBJ2-7; the D call may be TRBD1 or TRBD2 (5 bases each). There are 14 residues in the CDR3. The germline V and J ends were trimmed by 5 bases and 2 bases, with 13 bases remaining between them. The germline gives CDR1 MNHEY, CDR2 SVGAGI. CDR3 protein: CASSPSTGPYEQYF. The CDR3 DNA reads TGTGCCAGCAGTCCGTCGACGGGACCCTACGAGCAGTACTTC.

The chain joins TRBV6-4 to TRBJ2-3, with D uncertain. The V gene lost 4 bases and the J gene lost 5 bases, with 10 bases spanning the gap. Germline CDR1 reads MRHNA; CDR2 reads SNTAGT. This CDR3 has 13 amino acids. CDR3 nucleotide sequence: TGTGCCAGCAGTGTGCAAGGTGGAGATACGCAGTATTTT. It specifies CASSVQGGDTQYF.

With regard to this clone: The identical CDR3 is also encoded by other nucleotide sequences in the sample. J is TRBJ1-1 and V is TRBV5-1, with D unclear. The ends were cut back, 0 bases at V and 5 bases at J, with 8 bases in the middle. The CDR3 extends over 13 amino acids. The germline V gene encodes CDR1 SGHRS and CDR2 YFSETQ. CDR3 loop: CASSLEVPTEAFF. CDR3 nucleotide sequence: TGCGCCAGCAGCTTGGAGGTTCCGACTGAAGCTTTCTTT.

The rearrangement uses TRBV19 and TRBJ1-2; no clear D gene. Germline-derived CDR1 and CDR2 are LNHDA and SQIVND (reference sequence). The V end was cut by 6 bases, the J end by 2 bases, with 13 bases between. This CDR3 spans 14 amino acids. CDR3 nucleotide sequence: TGTGCCAGTAGCCCCCCTTTCAGCAACTATGGCTACACCTTC. It codes for CASSPPFSNYGYTF.

Here the CDR3 reads CASSPAGDPNEKLFF. CDR3 in DNA: TGCGCCAGCAGCCCAGCCGGCGACCCGAATGAAAAACTGTTTTTT. The chain recombines TRBV5-1 with TRBJ1-4; no reliable D call. Germline CDR1 SGHRS, CDR2 YFSETQ. Trimming removed 4 bases from V and 5 bases from J, with 15 bases in between. This CDR3 spans 15 amino acids.